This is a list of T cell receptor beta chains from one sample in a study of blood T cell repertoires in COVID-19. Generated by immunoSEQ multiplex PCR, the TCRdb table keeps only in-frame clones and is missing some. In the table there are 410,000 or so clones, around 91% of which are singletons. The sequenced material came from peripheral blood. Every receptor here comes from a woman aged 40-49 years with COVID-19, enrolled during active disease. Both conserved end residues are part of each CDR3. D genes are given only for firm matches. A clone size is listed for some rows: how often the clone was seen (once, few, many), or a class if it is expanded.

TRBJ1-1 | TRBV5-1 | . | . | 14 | CASSLGHPNTEAFF | TGCGCCAGCAGCTTAGGACACCCTAACACTGAAGCTTTCTTT
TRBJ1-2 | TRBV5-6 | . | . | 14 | CASSSAISSYGYTF | TGTGCCAGCAGTTCGGCTATATCTAGCTATGGCTACACCTTC
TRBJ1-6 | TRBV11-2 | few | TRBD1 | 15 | CASSPRDRPNSPLHF | TGTGCCAGCAGCCCCCGGGACAGGCCTAATTCACCCCTCCACTTT
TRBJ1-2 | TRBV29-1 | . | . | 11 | CSVQGSYGYTF | TGCAGCGTTCAGGGGTCCTATGGCTACACCTTC
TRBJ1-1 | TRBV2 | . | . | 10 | CAIKNTEAFF | TGTGCCATCAAGAACACTGAAGCTTTCTTT
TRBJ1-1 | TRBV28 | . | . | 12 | CASSHQGQGAFF | TGTGCCAGCAGTCACCAGGGCCAGGGAGCTTTCTTT
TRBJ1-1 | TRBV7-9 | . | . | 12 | CASSLRQLKAFF | TGTGCCAGCAGCTTAAGACAGCTTAAAGCTTTCTTT
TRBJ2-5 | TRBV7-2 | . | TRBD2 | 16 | CASSPRLAGERKTQYF | TGTGCCAGCAGCCCTAGACTAGCGGGAGAGAGAAAGACCCAGTACTTC
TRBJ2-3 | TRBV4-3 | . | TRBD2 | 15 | CASSLREGRADTQYF | TGCGCCAGCAGCTTGCGGGAGGGCCGCGCAGATACGCAGTATTTT
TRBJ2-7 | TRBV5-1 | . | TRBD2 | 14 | CASSFSGVGGEQYF | TGCGCCAGCAGCTTTAGCGGGGTAGGGGGCGAGCAGTACTTC
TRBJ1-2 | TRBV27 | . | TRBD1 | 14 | CASSFTGVNYGYTF | TGTGCCAGCAGTTTTACAGGGGTTAACTATGGCTACACCTTC
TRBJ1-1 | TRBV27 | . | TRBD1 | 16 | CASSRGGQVPNTEAFF | TGTGCCAGCAGTAGGGGGGGACAGGTCCCGAACACTGAAGCTTTCTTT
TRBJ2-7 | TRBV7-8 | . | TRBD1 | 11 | CASSYGQGADF | TGTGCCAGCAGCTACGGACAGGGGGCGGACTTC
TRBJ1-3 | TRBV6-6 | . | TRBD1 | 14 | CASSLRQGGNTIYF | TGTGCCAGCAGTCTACGACAGGGGGGAAACACCATATATTTT
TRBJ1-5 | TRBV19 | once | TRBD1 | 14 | CATRGQGIVQPQHF | TGTGCCACTAGGGGACAGGGGATAGTTCAGCCCCAGCATTTT
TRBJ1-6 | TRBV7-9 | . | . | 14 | CASSLKAGNSPLHF | TGTGCCAGCAGCTTAAAGGCCGGGAATTCACCCCTCCACTTT
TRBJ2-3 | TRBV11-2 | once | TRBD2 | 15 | CASSQRGAITDTQYF | TGTGCCAGCAGCCAGCGGGGGGCCATCACAGATACGCAGTATTTT
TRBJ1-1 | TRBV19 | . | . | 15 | CASSIGGGTNTEAFF | TGTGCCAGTAGTATAGGGGGCGGTACGAACACTGAAGCTTTCTTT
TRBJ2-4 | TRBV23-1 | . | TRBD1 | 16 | CASSQSQTGDKNIQYF | TGCGCCAGCAGTCAATCCCAGACAGGGGATAAAAACATTCAGTACTTC
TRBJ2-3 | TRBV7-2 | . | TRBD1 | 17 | CASSLPGQGRGTDTQYF | TGTGCCAGCAGCTTGCCGGGACAGGGGCGCGGCACAGATACGCAGTATTTT
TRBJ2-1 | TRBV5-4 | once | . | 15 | CASSLAGPSYNEQFF | TGTGCCAGCAGCTTGGCAGGGCCCTCCTACAATGAGCAGTTCTTC
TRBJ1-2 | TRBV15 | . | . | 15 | CATSRALTGNYGYTF | TGTGCCACCAGCAGAGCGCTGACGGGGAACTATGGCTACACCTTC
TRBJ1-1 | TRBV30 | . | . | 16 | CAWSGWPPGLNTEAFF | TGTGCCTGGAGTGGCTGGCCGCCGGGATTGAACACTGAAGCTTTCTTT
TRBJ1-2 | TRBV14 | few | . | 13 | CASSPTGPYGYTF | TGTGCCAGCAGCCCGACAGGCCCCTATGGCTACACCTTC
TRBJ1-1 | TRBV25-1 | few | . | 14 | CASAQGAGNSEAFF | TGTGCCAGCGCACAGGGAGCCGGGAACTCTGAAGCTTTCTTT
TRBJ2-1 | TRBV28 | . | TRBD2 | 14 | CASNLAGDYNEQFF | TGTGCCAGCAACCTAGCGGGAGATTACAATGAGCAGTTCTTC
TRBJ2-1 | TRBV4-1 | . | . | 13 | CASSQVGGGEQFF | TGCGCCAGCAGCCAAGTGGGAGGGGGAGAGCAGTTCTTC